Included here is one T cell receptor (beta chain) sequence, with context. This specimen comes from a study of chemoradiotherapy in HPV16-positive cancers. Across the whole study: Candidate HPV-specific clones and shared TCR motifs came from a couple of HPV16-positive patients.

The CDR3 consists of 14 residues. CDR1 and CDR2 (germline): LNHDA, SQIVND (reference sequence). V shed 4 bases and J shed 9 bases, with 18 bases lying between them. Some clones are missing from TCRdb's copy, which holds only in-frame ones; the method was immunoSEQ multiplex PCR. The sample gives about 5,500 clones, around 73% of which show up once; 19% is in the top ten. The chain has TRBV19 and TRBJ1-2, with no clear D. The sequence derives from a human donor with HPV-associated anogenital cancer. The biological material was taken from a patient who underwent chemoradiotherapy. Here the CDR3 reads CASSNGVAMPSYTF. CDR3 nucleotides: TGTGCCAGTAGTAACGGGGTGGCCATGCCTAGCTACACCTTC.